The clone carrying this T cell receptor (beta chain) has more than one count but fewer than ten. Its target is not known. Germline loops: CDR1 SNHLY, CDR2 FYNNEI. The CDR3 spans 15 residues. Losses at the gene ends were 1 base for V and 6 bases for J; bases not matched to a gene: 6. These data originate in a study of cytomegalovirus exposure and HLA in healthy donors. General observations from the study: After further analysis at a later stage, some 15,000 TCR beta sequences were associated with HLA alleles at 0.05 false discovery rate.

Researchers ran the PCR with 60 Vbeta and 13 Jbeta primers. Some clones are missing from TCRdb's copy, which holds only in-frame ones; the method was immunoSEQ multiplex PCR. The sample lists about 150,000 clones; around a tenth were seen once. This rearrangement joins TRBV2 to TRBJ2-1; 7 nucleotides align to TRBD1. This receptor was taken from a male donor in good health and CMV-seronegative. The sample consisted of PBMCs. Here the CDR3 DNA reads TGTGCCAGCAGTGAAGGACAGGGAAAAGGCAATGAGCAGTTCTTC. Its protein is CASSEGQGKGNEQFF.